The entry below describes one TCR beta chain. The antigen remains unidentified. The data were taken from a study of OX40 agonist ivuxolimab in advanced cancers. Across the study: Dose-escalation subjects each had hepatocellular carcinoma, melanoma, renal cell or head and neck cancer. Study-level results: Clonal expansion among partial responders at 0.1-3.0 mg/kg ranked near the lowest. More expanded clones were seen, on average, in CD8+ T cells than in CD4+.

This table comes from immunoSEQ multiplex PCR, and its TCRdb copy is limited to in-frame clones, with some not included. In the table there are some 39,000 clones, over 75% of which are singletons. The V gene's germline CDR1 is MDHEN and CDR2 SYDVKM. This CDR3 has 16 residues. V dropped 5 bases and J dropped 3; count of bases not matched to a gene: 12. Blood sampling took place at baseline, cycle 4 day 1, and cycle 7 day 1. The starting material was CD4+ or CD8+ T cells sorted from blood, obtained in a trial of the OX40 agonist ivuxolimab. This clonotype was obtained from an adult with an advanced solid tumor such as melanoma, head and neck, liver or kidney cancer. This chain joins TRBV28 and TRBJ2-5; TRBD2 agrees at 7 bases. CDR3 region: CASSHLRAGTKETQYF. Here the CDR3 DNA reads TGTGCCAGCAGTCACCTCCGCGCGGGGACTAAAGAGACCCAGTACTTC.